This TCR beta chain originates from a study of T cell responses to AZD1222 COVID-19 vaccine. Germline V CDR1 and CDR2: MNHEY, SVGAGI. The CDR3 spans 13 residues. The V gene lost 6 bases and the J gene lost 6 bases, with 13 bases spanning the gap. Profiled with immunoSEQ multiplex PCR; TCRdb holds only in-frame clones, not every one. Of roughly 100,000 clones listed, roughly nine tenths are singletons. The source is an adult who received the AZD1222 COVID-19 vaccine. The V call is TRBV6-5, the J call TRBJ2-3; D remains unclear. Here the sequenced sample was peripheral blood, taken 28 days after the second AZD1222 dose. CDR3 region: CASRDPPTDTQYF. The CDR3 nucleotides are TGTGCCAGCAGAGATCCCCCAACGGATACGCAGTATTTT.